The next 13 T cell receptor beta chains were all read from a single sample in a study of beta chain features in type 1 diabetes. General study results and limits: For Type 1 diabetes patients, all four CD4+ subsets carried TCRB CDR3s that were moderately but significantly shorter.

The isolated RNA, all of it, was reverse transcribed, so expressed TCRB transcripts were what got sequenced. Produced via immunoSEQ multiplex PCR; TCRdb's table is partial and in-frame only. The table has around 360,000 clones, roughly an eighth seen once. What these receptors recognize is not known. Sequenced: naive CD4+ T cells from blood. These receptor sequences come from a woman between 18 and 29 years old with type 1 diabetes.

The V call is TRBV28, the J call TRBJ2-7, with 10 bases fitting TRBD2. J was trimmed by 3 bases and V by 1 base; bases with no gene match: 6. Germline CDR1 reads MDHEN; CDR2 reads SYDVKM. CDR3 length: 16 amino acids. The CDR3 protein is CASSLSPASGSYEQYF. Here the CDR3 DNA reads TGTGCCAGCAGTTTATCCCCGGCTAGCGGGAGCTACGAGCAGTACTTC.

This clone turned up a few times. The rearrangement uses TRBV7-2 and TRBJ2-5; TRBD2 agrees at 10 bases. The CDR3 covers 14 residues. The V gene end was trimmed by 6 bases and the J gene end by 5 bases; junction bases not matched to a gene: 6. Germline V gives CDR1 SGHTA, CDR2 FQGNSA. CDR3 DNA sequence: TGTGCCAGCAGACGAGCGGGGGGGCAGGAGACCCAGTACTTC. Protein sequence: CASRRAGGQETQYF. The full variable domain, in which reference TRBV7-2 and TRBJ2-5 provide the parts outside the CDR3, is GAGVSQSPSNKVTEKGKDVELRCDPISGHTALYWYRQSLGQGLEFLIYFQGNSAPDKSGLPSDRFSAERTGGSVSTLTIQRTQQEDSAVYLCASRRAGGQETQYFGPGTRLLVL.

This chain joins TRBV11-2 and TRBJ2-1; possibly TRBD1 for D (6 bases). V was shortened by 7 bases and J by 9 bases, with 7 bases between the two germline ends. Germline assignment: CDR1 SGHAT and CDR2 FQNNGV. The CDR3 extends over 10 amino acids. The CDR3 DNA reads TGTGCCAGCATGGACAGTGAGCAGTTCTTC. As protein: CASMDSEQFF.

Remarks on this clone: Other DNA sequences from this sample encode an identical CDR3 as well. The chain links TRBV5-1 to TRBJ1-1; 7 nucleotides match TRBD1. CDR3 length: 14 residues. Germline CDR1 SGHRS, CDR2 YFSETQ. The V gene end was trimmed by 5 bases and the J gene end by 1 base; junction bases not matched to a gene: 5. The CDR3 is CASSPGTANTEAFF. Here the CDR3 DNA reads TGCGCCAGCAGTCCTGGGACAGCGAACACTGAAGCTTTCTTT.

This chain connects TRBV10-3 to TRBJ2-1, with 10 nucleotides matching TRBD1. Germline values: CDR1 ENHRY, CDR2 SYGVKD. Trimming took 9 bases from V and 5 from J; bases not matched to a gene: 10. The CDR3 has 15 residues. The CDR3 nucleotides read TGTGCCATAAAATCCGGGACAGGGGAACACAATGAGCAGTTCTTC. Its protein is CAIKSGTGEHNEQFF.

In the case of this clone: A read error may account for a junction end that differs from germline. CDR3 DNA: TGTGCCAGCTCAAACAACCGGGACAATTTCCACTTC. This encodes CASSNNRDNFHF. This chain links TRBV18 with TRBJ2-7; D possibly corresponds to TRBD1 (6 bases). Germline CDR1 and CDR2: KGHSH and LQKENI. The CDR3 is 12 amino acids.

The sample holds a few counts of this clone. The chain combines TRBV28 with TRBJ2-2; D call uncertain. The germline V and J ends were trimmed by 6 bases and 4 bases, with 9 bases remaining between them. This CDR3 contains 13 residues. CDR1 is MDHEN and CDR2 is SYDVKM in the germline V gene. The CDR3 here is CASSPSGTGELFF. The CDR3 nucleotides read TGTGCCAGCAGCCCTTCGGGCACCGGGGAGCTGTTTTTT. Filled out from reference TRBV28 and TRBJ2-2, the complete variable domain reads DVKVTQSSRYLVKRTGEKVFLECVQDMDHENMFWYRQDPGLGLRLIYFSYDVKMKEKGDIPEGYSVSREKKERFSLILESASTNQTSMYLCASSPSGTGELFFGEGSRLTVL.

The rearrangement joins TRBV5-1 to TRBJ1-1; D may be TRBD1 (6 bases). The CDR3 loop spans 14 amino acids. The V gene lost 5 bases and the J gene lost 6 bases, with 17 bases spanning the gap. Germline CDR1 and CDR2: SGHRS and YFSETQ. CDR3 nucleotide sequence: TGCGCCAGCAGGGAAGACAGGACCAGCCCTGAAGCTTTCTTT. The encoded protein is CASREDRTSPEAFF.

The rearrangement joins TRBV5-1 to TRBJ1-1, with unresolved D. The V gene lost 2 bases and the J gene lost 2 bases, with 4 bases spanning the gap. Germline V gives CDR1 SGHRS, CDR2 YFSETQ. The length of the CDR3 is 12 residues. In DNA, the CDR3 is TGCGCCAGCAGCTTCTCCAACACTGAAGCTTTCTTT. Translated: CASSFSNTEAFF.

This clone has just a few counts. CDR3: CASSTGQVTSEQFF. The DNA for the CDR3 is TGTGCCAGCAGCACGGGACAGGTCACCTCCGAGCAGTTCTTC. The chain employs TRBV7-9 and TRBJ2-1, with 8 bases that match TRBD1. Germline CDR1 and CDR2: SEHNR and FQNEAQ (reference sequence). This CDR3 is built from 14 residues. V lost 5 bases to trimming and J lost 10 bases; unmatched junction nucleotides: 10.

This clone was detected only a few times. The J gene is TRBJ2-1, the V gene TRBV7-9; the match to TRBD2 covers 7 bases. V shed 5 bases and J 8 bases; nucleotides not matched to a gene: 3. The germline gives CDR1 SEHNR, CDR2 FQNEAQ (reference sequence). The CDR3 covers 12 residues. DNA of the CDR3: TGTGCCAGCAGCGGAACTAGCGATGAGCAGTTCTTC. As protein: CASSGTSDEQFF.

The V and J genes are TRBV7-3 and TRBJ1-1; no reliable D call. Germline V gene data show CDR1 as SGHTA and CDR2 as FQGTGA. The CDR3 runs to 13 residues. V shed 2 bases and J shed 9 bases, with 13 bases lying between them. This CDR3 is CASSLEVGRKAFF. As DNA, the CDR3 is TGTGCCAGCAGCTTAGAGGTTGGTAGAAAAGCTTTCTTT.

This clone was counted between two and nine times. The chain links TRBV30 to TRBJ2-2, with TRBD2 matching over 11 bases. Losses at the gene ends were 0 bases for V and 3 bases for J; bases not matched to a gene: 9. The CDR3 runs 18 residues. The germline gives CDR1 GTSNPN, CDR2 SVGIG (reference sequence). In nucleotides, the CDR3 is TGTGCCTGGAGTGTCCTGCGACTAGCGGGATACGACACCGGGGAGCTGTTTTTT. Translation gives CAWSVLRLAGYDTGELFF. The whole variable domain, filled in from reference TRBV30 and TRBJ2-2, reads SQTIHQWPATLVQPVGSPLSLECTVEGTSNPNLYWYRQAAGRGLQLLFYSVGIGQISSEVPQNLSASRPQDRQFILSSKKLLLSDSGFYLCAWSVLRLAGYDTGELFFGEGSRLTVL.